A selection of T cell receptor beta chains follows, all from one sample in a study of T cell responses to AZD1222 COVID-19 vaccine. Clones were sequenced by immunoSEQ multiplex PCR, and TCRdb holds only the in-frame ones, with some missing. Among over 85,000 clones listed, 65% to 85% were seen once. The sequences come from peripheral blood, collected 28 days after the second AZD1222 dose. The receptors were gathered from an adult who received the AZD1222 COVID-19 vaccine. Both conserved end residues are part of each CDR3. Each record gives: CDR3 protein, CDR3 DNA, clone size, J gene, D gene, V gene. A D gene is named only where the DNA matches it firmly. Clone size, where shown, is once, few, many, or a class for clones that have expanded.

CDR3 protein: CASSDSAGQETQYF; CDR3 DNA: TGTGCCAGCAGTGACTCCGCTGGGCAAGAGACCCAGTACTTC; clone size: once; J gene: TRBJ2-5; D gene: -; V gene: TRBV6-4
CDR3 protein: CASSRTGSATEAFF; CDR3 DNA: TGTGCCAGCAGCCGGACAGGGTCGGCCACTGAAGCTTTCTTT; clone size: -; J gene: TRBJ1-1; D gene: TRBD1; V gene: TRBV5-4
CDR3 protein: CASSLTGSYNSPLHF; CDR3 DNA: TGCGCCAGCAGCCTGACGGGCTCCTATAATTCACCCCTCCACTTT; clone size: -; J gene: TRBJ1-6; D gene: -; V gene: TRBV4-1
CDR3 protein: CASSDPDSLLFF; CDR3 DNA: TGTGCCAGCAGTGATCCGGACAGTCTACTGTTTTTT; clone size: -; J gene: TRBJ1-4; D gene: -; V gene: TRBV11-2
CDR3 protein: CASRLGLAGGNEQFF; CDR3 DNA: TGTGCCAGCAGGCTGGGACTAGCGGGAGGGAATGAGCAGTTCTTC; clone size: -; J gene: TRBJ2-1; D gene: TRBD2; V gene: TRBV7-2
CDR3 protein: CASSFLAGGPYNEQFF; CDR3 DNA: TGTGCCAGCAGCTTCCTAGCGGGAGGTCCCTACAATGAGCAGTTCTTC; clone size: -; J gene: TRBJ2-1; D gene: TRBD2; V gene: TRBV7-2
CDR3 protein: CASRKGAGNQPQHF; CDR3 DNA: TGTGCCAGCAGGAAGGGGGCGGGCAATCAGCCCCAGCATTTT; clone size: -; J gene: TRBJ1-5; D gene: TRBD1; V gene: TRBV2
CDR3 protein: CASIRAVGRDEQFF; CDR3 DNA: TGTGCCAGCATCCGCGCGGTGGGTCGCGATGAGCAGTTCTTC; clone size: -; J gene: TRBJ2-1; D gene: -; V gene: TRBV5-5
CDR3 protein: CASSQSQGYNEQFF; CDR3 DNA: TGTGCCAGCAGCCAGTCTCAGGGGTACAATGAGCAGTTCTTC; clone size: once; J gene: TRBJ2-1; D gene: -; V gene: TRBV4-2
CDR3 protein: CASSPDPAPGQGRFEQYF; CDR3 DNA: TGTGCCAGCAGCCCCGACCCTGCTCCGGGACAGGGGCGCTTCGAGCAGTACTTC; clone size: -; J gene: TRBJ2-7; D gene: TRBD1; V gene: TRBV14
CDR3 protein: CASSGQSLNSPLHF; CDR3 DNA: TGTGCCAGCAGCGGACAGTCCCTAAATTCACCCCTCCACTTT; clone size: -; J gene: TRBJ1-6; D gene: -; V gene: TRBV6-6
CDR3 protein: CASSVQRVDSDTQYF; CDR3 DNA: TGTGCCAGCAGCGTGCAAAGGGTGGATTCAGATACGCAGTATTTT; clone size: -; J gene: TRBJ2-3; D gene: -; V gene: TRBV9